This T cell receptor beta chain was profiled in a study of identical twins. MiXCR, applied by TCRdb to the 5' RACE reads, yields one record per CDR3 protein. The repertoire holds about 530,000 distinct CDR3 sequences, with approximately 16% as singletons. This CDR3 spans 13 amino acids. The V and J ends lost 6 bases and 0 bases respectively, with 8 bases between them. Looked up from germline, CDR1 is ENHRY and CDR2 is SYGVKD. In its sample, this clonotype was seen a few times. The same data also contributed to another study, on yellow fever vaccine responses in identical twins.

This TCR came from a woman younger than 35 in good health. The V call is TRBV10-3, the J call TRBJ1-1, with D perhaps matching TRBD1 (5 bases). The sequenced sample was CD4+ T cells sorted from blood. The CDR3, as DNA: TGTGCCATCAGCACAGGTATGAACACTGAAGCTTTCTTT. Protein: CAISTGMNTEAFF.